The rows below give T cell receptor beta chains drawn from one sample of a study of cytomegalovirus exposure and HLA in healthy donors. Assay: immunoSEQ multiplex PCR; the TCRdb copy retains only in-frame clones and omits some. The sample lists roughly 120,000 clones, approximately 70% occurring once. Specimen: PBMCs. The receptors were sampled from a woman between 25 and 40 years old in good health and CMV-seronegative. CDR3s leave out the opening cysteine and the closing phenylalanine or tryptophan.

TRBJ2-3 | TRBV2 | ASSSGQNTDTQY
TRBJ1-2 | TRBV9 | ASSPPLKVAGQGAYYGYT
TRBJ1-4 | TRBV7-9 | ASSQTGHDEKLF
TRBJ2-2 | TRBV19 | ASSIGQGRNTGELF
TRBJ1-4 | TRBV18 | ASSPYGQLNEKLF
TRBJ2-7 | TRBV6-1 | ASCRDRVCEQY
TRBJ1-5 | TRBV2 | ASWAGEYSNQPQH
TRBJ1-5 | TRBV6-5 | ASSLEGPDQPQH
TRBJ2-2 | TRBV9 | ASRTGEAGELF
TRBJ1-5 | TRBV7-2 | ASSPQGMGSNQPQH
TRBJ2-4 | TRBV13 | ASSRTSGHLQY
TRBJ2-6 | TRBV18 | ASSLSGTAGANVLT
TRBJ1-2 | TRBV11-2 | ASSHRGHEERDGYT
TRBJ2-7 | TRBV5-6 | ASSQQGIFHEQY
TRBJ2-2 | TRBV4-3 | ASSRSLPQGTGELF
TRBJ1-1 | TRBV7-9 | ASSLAAASNTEAF
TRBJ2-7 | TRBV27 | ASLAGDKGSYEQY
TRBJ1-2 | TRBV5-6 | ASSSGGRGHPASGYT
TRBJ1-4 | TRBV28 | ASSSEQGRMEKLF
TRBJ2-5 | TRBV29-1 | SVERESGTQY
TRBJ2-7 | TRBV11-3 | ASSLDGDSQLPYEQY
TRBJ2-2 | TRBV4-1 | ASSHGSRAKDTGELF
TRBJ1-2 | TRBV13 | ASSLRSSYGYT
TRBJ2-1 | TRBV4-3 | ASSQGSDYPDVEQF
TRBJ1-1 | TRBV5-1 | ASSTDSKNTEAF
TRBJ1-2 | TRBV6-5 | ASTLGGNGYT
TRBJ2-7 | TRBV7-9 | SSSSTVYEQY
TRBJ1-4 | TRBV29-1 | SVIRGSNEKLF
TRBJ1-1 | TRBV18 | ASSLDRGSTEAF
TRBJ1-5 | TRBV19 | ASSGQGSVYSNQPQH
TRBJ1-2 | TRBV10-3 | AISRDRDNGYT
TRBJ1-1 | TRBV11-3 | ASSRWDRDPEAF
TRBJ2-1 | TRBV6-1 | ASSSGTTSYNEQF
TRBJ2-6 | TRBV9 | ASSSSSGANVLT
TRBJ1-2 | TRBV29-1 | SVEVLFGGGGGYT
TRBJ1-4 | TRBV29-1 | SAVRAGGEKLF
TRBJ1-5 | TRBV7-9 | ASGGTGGLAQH
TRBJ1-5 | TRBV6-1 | ASSGGTGNNLYSNQPQH
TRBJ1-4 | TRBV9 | ASSALNEKLF
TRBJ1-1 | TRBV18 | ASSLMNTGGPNTEAF